The TCR beta chain under discussion was sequenced for a study of T cell responses to AZD1222 COVID-19 vaccine. Only in-frame clones appear in the TCRdb table, and some are missing; sequencing was by immunoSEQ multiplex PCR. The sample includes around 120,000 clones, more than 85% of them seen just once. Of note for this clone: Antigen unknown.

V trimming: 8 bases; J trimming: 6 bases; junction bases outside the gene matches: 14. The germline V gene has CDR1 GTSNPN and CDR2 SVGIG (reference sequence). This CDR3 is 15 amino acids long. Points from the study as a whole: Of spike-specific TCRs, nearly half reportedly target regions left unmutated in variants. Only a handful of AZD1222 recipients, more than five in all, had baseline seropositivity.

The chain employs TRBV30 and TRBJ1-1, with TRBD1 matching 11 bases. Sequencing was performed on peripheral blood, taken 28 days after the second AZD1222 dose. The sequence was collected from an adult who received the AZD1222 COVID-19 vaccine. This CDR3 reads CAPGTGGTRRAEAFF. In DNA form, the CDR3 reads TGTGCCCCCGGGACAGGGGGGACACGGAGGGCTGAAGCTTTCTTT.